The rows below give T cell receptor beta chains drawn from one sample of a study of T-cell reconstitution after alpha-beta-depleted transplantation in children. TCRdb re-analysed the PCR reads in MiXCR, keeping a single row per CDR3 protein. The sample records 150,000 to 250,000 distinct CDR3 sequences, 13% to 15% being singletons. The input for sequencing was PBMCs from the stem cell graft donor, taken from the stem cell graft. The origin of the receptors is a human donor who donated a stem cell graft to a child with acute lymphoblastic leukemia. The CDR3 runs from the conserved cysteine through the conserved F or W. The D gene is left open where the match is weak. Part of the rows lack a size; the others show once, few, many or a class for expanded clones.

j_gene,d_gene,abundance,v_gene,CDR3aa,CDR3nt
TRBJ2-5,-,-,TRBV18,CASSPPPRETQYF,TGTGCCAGCTCACCACCTCCCCGGGAGACCCAGTACTTC
TRBJ2-3,-,many,TRBV5-1,CASSLSYGEDTQYF,TGCGCCAGCAGCCTGTCCTACGGGGAAGATACGCAGTATTTT
TRBJ2-5,-,many,TRBV20-1,CSAVQTQETQYF,TGCAGTGCAGTGCAGACACAAGAGACCCAGTACTTC
TRBJ1-2,-,many,TRBV20-1,CSASGFEQGNYGYTF,TGCAGTGCTAGTGGGTTCGAACAGGGTAACTATGGCTACACCTTC
TRBJ2-3,-,many,TRBV7-2,CASSLFRVSTDTQYF,TGTGCCAGCAGCCTTTTTCGGGTTTCCACAGATACGCAGTATTTT
TRBJ2-6,-,many,TRBV5-1,CASSLVIDGANVLTF,TGCGCCAGCAGCTTGGTTATTGATGGGGCCAACGTCCTGACTTTC
TRBJ2-7,-,many,TRBV7-8,CASSLTPTLAGYEQYF,TGTGCCAGCAGCTTAACCCCCACCCTGGCGGGATACGAGCAGTACTTC
TRBJ1-3,TRBD1,many,TRBV12-3/TRBV12-4,CASSSRNRGGNTIYF,TGTGCCAGCAGTTCCCGGAACAGGGGGGGAAACACCATATATTTT
TRBJ2-7,TRBD1,many,TRBV3-1,CASSHEGAMGYEQYF,TGTGCCAGCAGCCATGAGGGGGCGATGGGGTACGAGCAGTACTTC
TRBJ1-1,-,-,TRBV11-2,CASSSPHLAANMNTEAFF,TGTGCCAGCAGCTCCCCCCATCTGGCAGCTAACATGAACACTGAAGCTTTCTTT
TRBJ2-1,-,-,TRBV27,CASSLHTGEQFF,TGTGCCAGCAGTTTACATACGGGTGAGCAGTTCTTC
TRBJ2-5,TRBD2,once,TRBV7-9,CASSLGSGRWIMETQYF,TGTGCCAGCAGCTTGGGTAGCGGGAGATGGATTATGGAGACCCAGTACTTC
TRBJ2-2,TRBD2,many,TRBV9,CASSTWTSGYANTGELFF,TGTGCCAGCAGCACCTGGACTAGCGGGTACGCGAACACCGGGGAGCTGTTTTTT
TRBJ2-2,-,many,TRBV12-3/TRBV12-4,CASRSGMNTGELFF,TGTGCCAGCAGGTCCGGGATGAACACCGGGGAGCTGTTTTTT
TRBJ2-2,TRBD2,many,TRBV5-6,CASSLEGPTLGLVNTGELFF,TGTGCCAGCAGCTTGGAAGGCCCTACTCTGGGACTAGTAAACACCGGGGAGCTGTTTTTT
TRBJ2-1,-,many,TRBV12-3/TRBV12-4,CASSLGTGGAYNEQFF,TGTGCCAGCAGTTTAGGGACTGGGGGGGCTTACAATGAGCAGTTCTTC
TRBJ1-3,TRBD1,many,TRBV7-9,CASSLALGWRDSSGNTIYF,TGTGCCAGCAGCTTAGCGCTCGGGTGGAGGGACAGCTCTGGAAACACCATATATTTT
TRBJ2-1,TRBD1,many,TRBV12-3/TRBV12-4,CASSSLRQGYNEQFF,TGTGCCAGCAGTTCCCTCCGACAGGGATACAATGAGCAGTTCTTC
TRBJ2-7,TRBD1,few,TRBV7-9,CASSDLGTGVYEQYF,TGTGCCAGCAGTGACCTTGGGACAGGGGTTTACGAGCAGTACTTC
TRBJ2-2,-,many,TRBV12-3/TRBV12-4,CASSSRVFGELFF,TGTGCCAGCAGTTCGCGGGTTTTCGGGGAGCTGTTTTTT
TRBJ1-4,-,many,TRBV24-1,CATSDAHRKLFF,TGTGCCACCAGTGATGCTCACAGGAAACTGTTTTTT